These 2 T cell receptor beta chains were sequenced from one sample in a study of blood T cell repertoires in COVID-19. Here immunoSEQ multiplex PCR was the method, and the copy in TCRdb shows in-frame clones only, minus some. The sample records 120,000 to 150,000 clones, 65% to 85% being singletons. Sequenced material: peripheral blood. The source of these receptors is a man in his 60s with active or convalescent COVID-19.

This clone is a singleton in its sample. The chain couples TRBV7-8 to TRBJ1-1, with 7 positions matching TRBD1. Germline V lookup: CDR1 SGHVS, CDR2 FQNEAQ. CDR3 length equals 16 residues. The V and J ends lost 4 bases and 1 base, in that order; junction bases with no gene match: 9. CDR3 nucleotide sequence: TGTGCCAGCAGCTCACCCGGCAGGGGGGAGAACACTGAAGCTTTCTTT. This translates into CASSSPGRGENTEAFF.

The V gene is TRBV18, the J gene TRBJ2-7, with D perhaps TRBD1 (5 bases). Germline CDR1 reads KGHSH; CDR2 reads LQKENI. V was cut by 0 bases and J by 6 bases, with 12 bases left in between. This CDR3 is 14 amino acids long. CDR3 bases: TGTGCCAGCTCACCACCCGGCAGGGTAGGCGAGCAGTACTTC. Amino acid sequence: CASSPPGRVGEQYF.